This T cell receptor beta chain was retrieved from a study of tumor T cells in aggressive B-cell lymphoma (dated by TCRdb to the late 2010s). Libraries came from the immunoSEQ multiplex PCR assay. Sourced from immuneACCESS, this table was stored by TCRdb with only in-frame sequences that have V and J called. A share of the clones is absent; for the studies checked, an unresolved V gene accounts for under half, and the remainder has no known explanation. Recorded for this sample are a few thousand clones; 88% of them occurred a single time. Of the sample, more than 5% falls within the top ten clones. About this clone itself: This clone's antigen is unknown. Base-call qualities are not available, and no considerably larger clone is one nucleotide away.

Reading the germline V gene gives CDR1 SQVTM and CDR2 ANQGSEA. From its cysteine to its phenylalanine, the CDR3 spans 13 amino acids. CDR3 DNA only is kept here, 39 bases in frame from base 1. Trimming removed 3 bases from V and 2 bases from J, leaving 10 bases between the germline ends. The chain joins TRBV29-1 to TRBJ2-5, and possibly TRBD1, on 7 matching bases. The clonotype comes from an adult with diffuse large B cell lymphoma. Sequenced sample: tumor tissue. CDR3 protein: CSVEAGGQETQYF. In nucleotide form, the sequence is TGCAGCGTTGAGGCAGGGGGGCAAGAGACCCAGTACTTC.